Below, 18 T cell receptor beta chains from the same sample are listed, as sequenced in a study of human T cells and chemical hapten exposure. TCRdb called the RACE reads again in MiXCR, with one record for every CDR3 protein. The table shows more than 75,000 distinct CDR3 sequences, with roughly a tenth occurring only once. Time point in this sample: patch test 2, 6 weeks after DPC sensitization. As for treatment: therapeutic diphenylcyclopropenone sensitization with weekly scalp DPC. The sequencing here drew on whole blood, taken in connection with sensitization to the hapten diphenylcyclopropenone (DPC). The origin of the receptors is a woman aged 30 to 39 with alopecia areata. Some clones in this sample may be carry-over from other donors' samples.

This clonotype was observed at least ten times. This chain uses TRBV11-2 with TRBJ2-5, with TRBD2 as a possible D gene (6 bases). V dropped 0 bases and J dropped 6 bases, with 14 bases sitting between them. This CDR3 contains 15 residues. Per the germline V gene, CDR1 is SGHAT and CDR2 is FQNNGV. CDR3 sequence: CASSLDSSGGKTQYF. CDR3 nucleotide sequence: TGTGCCAGCAGCTTAGATTCTTCCGGGGGAAAGACCCAGTACTTC.

This clonotype was seen many times. The chain employs TRBV28 and TRBJ2-1, with D unclear. V was cut by 2 bases and J by 5 bases, with 10 bases left in between. This CDR3 spans 14 amino acids. CDR1 is MDHEN and CDR2 is SYDVKM in the germline V gene. The DNA for the CDR3 is TGTGCCAGCAGTTTAGTTTCCCTGGACAATGAGCAGTTCTTC. Translating it yields CASSLVSLDNEQFF. Full variable domain (outside the CDR3, taken from reference TRBV28 and TRBJ2-1): DVKVTQSSRYLVKRTGEKVFLECVQDMDHENMFWYRQDPGLGLRLIYFSYDVKMKEKGDIPEGYSVSREKKERFSLILESASTNQTSMYLCASSLVSLDNEQFFGPGTRLTVL.

This clonotype was counted ten times or more. The V call is TRBV7-2, the J call TRBJ2-5; no clear D. The CDR3 has 14 residues. The V gene's germline CDR1 is SGHTA and CDR2 FQGNSA. Trimming removed 5 bases at V and 0 bases at J, with 10 bases between. The CDR3 DNA reads as TGTGCCAGCAGCCCTACACTCGACCAAGAGACCCAGTACTTC. Its translation is CASSPTLDQETQYF.

This clonotype was observed at least ten times. The V call is TRBV29-1, the J call TRBJ2-1; D is perhaps TRBD1 (5 bases). Germline V gene sequence: CDR1 SQVTM, CDR2 ANQGSEA. V was clipped by 5 bases and J by 4 bases, with 15 bases between them. The CDR3 consists of 14 residues. This chain's CDR3 is CSVLGQRGYNEQFF. The CDR3 nucleotides read TGCAGCGTTCTAGGCCAAAGGGGTTACAATGAGCAGTTCTTC.

The table lists this clonotype with many counts. The V gene is TRBV6-6, the J gene TRBJ1-5, with D uncertain. CDR3 length: 15 amino acids. Per the germline V gene, CDR1 is MNHNY and CDR2 is SVGAGI (reference sequence). V was clipped by 5 bases and J by 3 bases, with 14 bases between them. CDR3 nucleotide sequence: TGTGCCAGCAGTACAGAAGTCACACTCAATCAGCCCCAGCATTTT. It translates to CASSTEVTLNQPQHF.

This clonotype came up many times. The chain recombines TRBV7-9 with TRBJ1-1, with 8 bases lining up with TRBD1. The ends lost 6 bases at V and 8 bases at J; junction bases unmatched: 8. CDR3 length: 13 amino acids. Germline V gives CDR1 SEHNR, CDR2 FQNEAQ (reference sequence). This CDR3 reads CASRTTGVAEAFF. As DNA, the CDR3 is TGTGCCAGCAGAACGACAGGGGTGGCAGAAGCTTTCTTT.

This clonotype showed up many times. The chain carries TRBV7-9 and TRBJ1-4; D might be TRBD1 (5 bases). Deletions cut 5 bases from V and 5 bases from J, with 15 bases between. CDR1 is SEHNR and CDR2 is FQNEAQ in the germline V gene (reference sequence). This CDR3 is built from 15 residues. CDR3 amino acids: CASSKDGAKNEKLFF. DNA of the CDR3: TGTGCCAGCAGCAAGGACGGGGCCAAAAATGAAAAACTGTTTTTT.

This clonotype has a handful of counts. The gene calls are TRBV12-5 and TRBJ2-1; the match to TRBD1 covers 8 bases. The CDR3 length is 13 residues. Germline V CDR1 and CDR2: LGHNT, FRNRAP. V was clipped by 1 base and J by 10 bases; unmatched bases: 3. In DNA form, the CDR3 reads TGTGCTAGTGGTTTGGGACAGGGGTGGGAGCAGTTCTTC. This gives the protein CASGLGQGWEQFF.

The V and J genes are TRBV29-1 and TRBJ1-1, with 7 bases that match TRBD1. The length of the CDR3 is 14 residues. CDR1 is SQVTM, CDR2 ANQGSEA, per germline. V dropped 6 bases and J dropped 3; count of bases not matched to a gene: 10. This CDR3 is CSVAGTEEHTEAFF. The CDR3 nucleotides are TGCAGCGTGGCTGGGACAGAGGAGCACACTGAAGCTTTCTTT. Full variable domain (rest looked up from reference TRBV29-1 and TRBJ1-1): SAVISQKPSRDICQRGTSLTIQCQVDSQVTMMFWYRQQPGQSLTLIATANQGSEATYESGFVIDKFPISRPNLTFSTLTVSNMSPEDSSIYLCSVAGTEEHTEAFFGQGTRLTVV.

This clonotype was picked up many times. In DNA form, the CDR3 reads TGTGCCAGTAGTACGTCCCGGGACACCCTCTATGGCTACACCTTC. Translating gives CASSTSRDTLYGYTF. V gene TRBV19 combines with J gene TRBJ1-2; TRBD1 might be the D (6 bases). The V gene's germline CDR1 is LNHDA and CDR2 SQIVND (reference sequence). Trimming pared 4 bases from V and 4 bases from J, leaving 16 bases between. This CDR3 is 15 amino acids long.

This clonotype was counted between two and nine times. The V and J genes are TRBV28 and TRBJ1-1; TRBD1 might be the D (6 bases). This CDR3 region has 15 residues. Germline V gene data show CDR1 as MDHEN and CDR2 as SYDVKM. V was cut by 2 bases and J by 4 bases, with 14 bases left in between. The CDR3 region has the DNA TGTGCCAGCAGTTTACACCTCAGGGGCGGCACTGAAGCTTTCTTT. Translation gives CASSLHLRGGTEAFF.

This clonotype was detected many times. This chain joins TRBV29-1 and TRBJ2-1, with D perhaps TRBD1 (5 bases). The germline gives CDR1 SQVTM, CDR2 ANQGSEA. This CDR3 has 11 residues. Trimming left V 7 bases short and J 6 bases short, with 10 bases between. This CDR3 reads CSADRRNEQFF. CDR3 DNA sequence: TGCAGCGCAGACAGACGCAATGAGCAGTTCTTC.

Many counts were recorded for this clonotype. The rearrangement joins TRBV19 to TRBJ1-2; 7 bases map to TRBD1. The germline gives CDR1 LNHDA, CDR2 SQIVND (reference sequence). The V and J ends lost 3 bases and 6 bases, in that order; junction bases with no gene match: 10. The CDR3 covers 15 residues. CDR3 DNA: TGTGCCAGTAGTATGGGTGGTGACAGGGTCCATGGCTACACCTTC. Translated: CASSMGGDRVHGYTF.

This clonotype was observed a handful of times. The chain employs TRBV28 and TRBJ2-2; the match to TRBD1 covers 7 bases. CDR1 and CDR2 from the germline V gene are MDHEN and SYDVKM. The ends lost 7 bases at V and 2 bases at J; junction bases unmatched: 10. The CDR3 sequence is 16 residues long. This CDR3 is CASTFSGTVNTGELFF. In DNA, the CDR3 is TGTGCCAGCACCTTTTCCGGGACAGTTAACACCGGGGAGCTGTTTTTT.

The chain uses TRBV3-1 and TRBJ2-1; TRBD2 aligns across 12 bases. The CDR3 extends over 16 amino acids. Trimming cost V 2 bases and J 6 bases; bases outside gene matches: 5. CDR1 is LGHDT and CDR2 is YNNKEL in the germline V gene (reference sequence). DNA of the CDR3: TGTGCCAGCAGCCAACCGGGACTAGCGGGCCGCAATGAGCAGTTCTTC. Translated, it gives CASSQPGLAGRNEQFF.

This clonotype was counted between two and nine times. V usage is TRBV11-2 and J usage is TRBJ2-5, with D possibly TRBD2 on 5 matching bases. Per germline, CDR1 SGHAT and CDR2 FQNNGV. V was shortened by 5 bases and J by 5 bases, with 15 bases between the two germline ends. The CDR3 loop spans 14 amino acids. This CDR3 is CASSPTAPGETQYF. The CDR3 DNA reads as TGTGCCAGCAGCCCGACTGCCCCGGGGGAGACCCAGTACTTC.

Concerning this clonotype: This may arise from a read error, as a much more abundant clone is one base away. The chain recombines TRBV20-1 with TRBJ1-2; D is ambiguous. Trimming removed 8 bases at V and 4 bases at J, with 17 bases between. There are 13 residues in the CDR3. From germline, CDR1 is DFQATT and CDR2 SNEGSKA (reference sequence). CDR3 coding DNA: TGCAGTTCGAGTCGGACCCCGCTCTATGGCTACACCTTC. This codes for CSSSRTPLYGYTF.

This clonotype showed up many times. This chain uses TRBV7-9 with TRBJ1-1, with 8 bases that match TRBD1. After removal of 4 bases from V and 11 bases from J, the junction contained 3 bases not matched to a gene. Germline V gene sequence: CDR1 SEHNR, CDR2 FQNEAQ (reference sequence). This CDR3 is built from 11 residues. CDR3 nucleotide sequence: TGTGCCAGCAGCTGGACAGGGACGGCTTTCTTT. As protein: CASSWTGTAFF.